The entry below gives a single T cell receptor (beta chain) sequence along with its context. The antigen is not known. The CDR3 has 17 residues. The trim removed 5 bases at V and 5 bases at J, leaving 9 bases unmatched. The germline V gene encodes CDR1 SGHTA and CDR2 FQGNSA. These data come from a study of cytomegalovirus exposure and HLA in healthy donors. Study background: Drawn from HLA-typed donors, 83 million or so unique TCRs were held in an early data release.

Researchers ran the PCR with 60 Vbeta and 13 Jbeta primers. Only in-frame clones appear in the TCRdb table, and some are missing; sequencing was by immunoSEQ multiplex PCR. The sample shows around 150,000 clones, under 75% of them seen only once. General observations from the study: Using the classifier, cytomegalovirus status was reportedly diagnosed with high specificity and sensitivity. Later on, a genetic analysis was performed. It linked a missense variant in DCLRE1C with V- and J-gene trimming of TCR beta. The CMV antigen specificity of a few CMV-associated chains was confirmed through in vitro analysis.

This receptor was obtained from a man aged 35 to 55 in good health and CMV-seropositive. Sequenced sample: PBMCs. This chain connects TRBV7-2 to TRBJ2-5; 15 nucleotides align to TRBD2. The CDR3 region has the DNA TGTGCCAGCAGCCCTGGACTAGCGGGGGGGTTCCGGGAGACCCAGTACTTC. Amino acids: CASSPGLAGGFRETQYF. The entire variable domain, with the rest obtained from reference TRBV7-2 and TRBJ2-5, is as follows: GAGVSQSPSNKVTEKGKDVELRCDPISGHTALYWYRQSLGQGLEFLIYFQGNSAPDKSGLPSDRFSAERTGGSVSTLTIQRTQQEDSAVYLCASSPGLAGGFRETQYFGPGTRLLVL.